This record covers a single TCR beta chain. The CDR3 length is 14 residues. The V segment lost 5 bases and the J segment 3 bases; nucleotides outside the gene matches: 5. CDR1 is SEHNR and CDR2 is FQNEAQ in the germline V gene (reference sequence). Both 60 Vbeta primers and 13 Jbeta primers went into the PCR. TCRdb's table, derived via immunoSEQ multiplex PCR, lists solely in-frame clones and lacks some. The repertoire table contains some 110,000 clones. The data stem from a study of cytomegalovirus exposure and HLA in healthy donors. The source of this sequence is a man aged 35-49 years in good health and CMV-seropositive. J is TRBJ2-7 and V is TRBV7-9; 9 bases match TRBD1. Sequencing used PBMCs. This CDR3 is CASSTRQGGYEQYF. In DNA form, the CDR3 reads TGTGCCAGCAGCACCCGACAGGGGGGCTACGAGCAGTACTTC. Full variable domain (missing parts from reference TRBV7-9 and TRBJ2-7): DTGVSQNPRHKITKRGQNVTFRCDPISEHNRLYWYRQTLGQGPEFLTYFQNEAQLEKSRLLSDRFSAERPKGSFSTLEIQRTEQGDSAMYLCASSTRQGGYEQYFGPGTRLTVT.